This TCR beta chain is from a study of T cell responses to AZD1222 COVID-19 vaccine. The CDR3 is 15 amino acids. V lost 4 bases, J lost 0 bases, and 12 bases lay in between. Germline V CDR1 and CDR2: SEHNR, FQNEAQ (reference sequence). The assay was immunoSEQ multiplex PCR, and TCRdb's table has in-frame clones only and misses some. This sample yields 140,000 to 150,000 clones, of which about 86% are seen a single time; 5% to 5.5% belongs to the top ten. The material sequenced was peripheral blood, taken 28 days after the second AZD1222 dose. This rearrangement joins TRBV7-9 to TRBJ1-1; the D is unclear. The TCR comes from an adult who received the AZD1222 COVID-19 vaccine. CDR3 protein: CASSYTAPLNTEAFF. The DNA for the CDR3 is TGTGCCAGCAGCTACACAGCTCCTTTGAACACTGAAGCTTTCTTT.